Following are 21 T cell receptor beta chains from one sample sequenced in a study of T cells in Graves' hyperthyroidism and ophthalmopathy. Amplification yielded TCR beta CDR3 regions, with RNA transcripts as the source. A set of HTBI primers served as the primers for a first-round RT-PCR of the TCR CDR3. One entry per CDR3 protein results from TCRdb running MiXCR on the multiplex PCR reads. The sample holds more than 450,000 distinct CDR3 sequences, roughly 21% seen once. The sequenced sample consisted of blood. The source is a man aged 35-49 years with Graves' ophthalmopathy.

This clonotype has ten or more counts. The gene calls are TRBV7-8 and TRBJ2-2; D gene uncertain. This CDR3 is 15 amino acids long. V lost 5 bases, J lost 5 bases, and 15 bases lay in between. Germline CDR1 reads SGHVS; CDR2 reads FQNEAQ. This CDR3 reads CASSLGFRRTGELFF. As DNA, the CDR3 is TGTGCCAGCAGCCTTGGCTTCCGTAGGACCGGGGAGCTGTTTTTT.

This clonotype was detected a few times. This chain joins TRBV2 and TRBJ1-5, with D maybe TRBD1 (6 bases). Trimming removed 6 bases from V and 4 bases from J, with 10 bases in between. This CDR3 has 13 residues. CDR1 is SNHLY, CDR2 FYNNEI, per germline. The CDR3 DNA reads as TGTGCCAGCAGCGGGGGCCGGAATCAGCCCCAGCATTTT. It specifies CASSGGRNQPQHF.

V and J are TRBV5-1 and TRBJ2-3; 12 bases align to TRBD2. The CDR3 covers 16 residues. With 3 bases clipped from V and 4 bases from J, the junction kept 6 bases outside the gene matches. Germline assignment: CDR1 SGHRS and CDR2 YFSETQ. CDR3: CASSWASGGASDTQYF. The CDR3 DNA reads as TGCGCCAGCAGCTGGGCTAGCGGGGGGGCTTCAGATACGCAGTATTTT.

This clonotype was detected ten times or more. This chain joins TRBV7-2 and TRBJ1-1; D call uncertain. The V end lost 1 base, the J end lost 0 bases, and 15 bases lay between the germline ends. The CDR3 consists of 17 residues. From germline, CDR1 is SGHTA and CDR2 FQGNSA. The CDR3, as DNA: TGTGCCAGCAGCTTAGTTGGCTTTCGGGTCCTGAACACTGAAGCTTTCTTT. Translation: CASSLVGFRVLNTEAFF.

The V and J genes are TRBV24-1 and TRBJ1-2, with D maybe TRBD1 (5 bases). Germline V gene sequence: CDR1 KGHDR, CDR2 SFDVKD. The V gene lost 3 bases and the J gene lost 5 bases, with 12 bases spanning the gap. CDR3 length: 14 amino acids. The CDR3 is CATSDGGADYGYTF. CDR3 in DNA: TGTGCCACCAGTGATGGAGGGGCGGATTATGGCTACACCTTC.

A few counts support this clonotype. The V and J genes are TRBV14 and TRBJ2-1; TRBD1 aligns across 8 bases. CDR3 size: 17 residues. With V trimmed by 0 bases and J by 7 bases, 11 bases remained unmatched. The germline V gene has CDR1 SGHDN and CDR2 FVKESK. Written as DNA, the CDR3 is TGTGCCAGCAGCCAAGAAGATCGTTGGACAGGGAGAAATGAGCAGTTCTTC. This translates into CASSQEDRWTGRNEQFF. Filled out from reference TRBV14 and TRBJ2-1, the complete variable domain reads EAGVTQFPSHSVIEKGQTVTLRCDPISGHDNLYWYRRVMGKEIKFLLHFVKESKQDESGMPNNRFLAERTGGTYSTLKVQPAELEDSGVYFCASSQEDRWTGRNEQFFGPGTRLTVL.

This clonotype has a handful of counts. The CDR3 is CASSPSEGDPKTQYF. The CDR3 DNA reads TGCGCCAGCAGCCCCTCTGAGGGGGATCCGAAGACCCAGTACTTC. The chain links TRBV5-1 to TRBJ2-5, with D perhaps matching TRBD1 (6 bases). Trimming left V 4 bases short and J 6 bases short, with 19 bases between. This CDR3 region has 15 residues. CDR1 and CDR2 (germline): SGHRS, YFSETQ.

This clonotype has at least ten counts. The CDR3 sequence: CASSYPRLAGGELGGTDTQYF. As DNA, the CDR3 is TGTGCCAGCAGTTACCCCCGCCTAGCGGGAGGTGAACTTGGTGGCACAGATACGCAGTATTTT. The rearrangement links TRBV6-5 to TRBJ2-3, with 11 positions matching TRBD2. After removal of 2 bases from V and 1 base from J, the junction contained 17 bases not matched to a gene. Germline V gives CDR1 MNHEY, CDR2 SVGAGI. There are 21 residues in the CDR3.

This clonotype was counted at least ten times. The V and J genes are TRBV5-1 and TRBJ2-2; 9 nucleotides agree with TRBD2. Germline assignment: CDR1 SGHRS and CDR2 YFSETQ. The CDR3 consists of 19 residues. V was clipped by 4 bases and J by 2 bases; unmatched bases: 15. CDR3 coding DNA: TGCGCCAGCAGCGAAAGGGCTAGCGGGGTACGCCTTAACACCGGGGAGCTGTTTTTT. It translates to CASSERASGVRLNTGELFF.

The chain employs TRBV29-1 and TRBJ2-3, with 10 bases identical to TRBD1. CDR1 and CDR2 (germline): SQVTM, ANQGSEA. With 4 bases clipped from V and 7 bases from J, the junction kept 5 bases outside the gene matches. The CDR3 is 13 amino acids. CDR3 DNA sequence: TGCAGCGTTGTGGGGACAGGGGCGAATACGCAGTATTTT. Protein: CSVVGTGANTQYF.

There are many counts of this clonotype. This chain joins TRBV3-1 and TRBJ2-7; perhaps TRBD2 as D (6 bases). Trimming cost V 4 bases and J 2 bases, with 12 bases left between them. Germline-derived CDR1 and CDR2 are LGHDT and YNNKEL (reference sequence). This CDR3 has 14 amino acids. The CDR3 spells CASSRGTRAYEQYF. In DNA, the CDR3 is TGTGCCAGCAGCCGCGGGACTCGGGCCTACGAGCAGTACTTC.

This clonotype was picked up a small number of times. The chain joins TRBV5-1 to TRBJ2-3, with 13 bases identical to TRBD2. The CDR3 is made up of 15 amino acids. V dropped 4 bases and J dropped 4; count of bases not matched to a gene: 3. Per germline, CDR1 SGHRS and CDR2 YFSETQ. This CDR3 reads CASSAGTSGADTQYF. In DNA, the CDR3 is TGCGCCAGCAGCGCCGGGACTAGCGGGGCAGATACGCAGTATTTT.

This clonotype was found a few times. The chain employs TRBV7-2 and TRBJ1-2; 7 bases match TRBD1. This CDR3 region has 15 residues. Losses at the gene ends were 5 bases for V and 6 bases for J; bases not matched to a gene: 12. Germline V CDR1 and CDR2: SGHTA, FQGNSA. The CDR3 region is CASSKGEGQSDGYTF. The CDR3 DNA reads TGTGCCAGCAGCAAGGGGGAGGGACAGTCCGATGGCTACACCTTC.

This clonotype has ten or more counts. The chain combines TRBV4-2 with TRBJ2-7, with a tentative D call TRBD1 (7 bases). Germline CDR1 LGHNA, CDR2 YNFKEQ. This CDR3 spans 14 amino acids. Trimming took 4 bases from V and 7 from J, leaving 17 bases between them. This chain's CDR3 is CASSPRDRRGEQYF. The CDR3 nucleotides read TGTGCCAGCAGCCCTAGGGACAGACGGGGGGAGCAGTACTTC.

Ten or more counts support this clonotype. This chain links TRBV28 with TRBJ2-3; 7 bases are a match to TRBD1. Trimming at V came to 6 bases and at J to 2 bases, leaving 11 bases not matched to a gene. Germline values: CDR1 MDHEN, CDR2 SYDVKM. There are 16 residues in the CDR3. The DNA for the CDR3 is TGTGCCAGCAGCGATACGCAGGGGGTCATCACAGATACGCAGTATTTT. Translation: CASSDTQGVITDTQYF.

This clonotype was counted ten times or more. V is TRBV7-2 and J is TRBJ2-3, with D perhaps TRBD1 or TRBD2 (5 bases each). The CDR3 contains 15 residues. Germline-derived CDR1 and CDR2 are SGHTA and FQGNSA. V lost 1 base to trimming and J lost 0 bases, with 8 bases between them. The CDR3 is CASSLDRTSTDTQYF. DNA of the CDR3: TGTGCCAGCAGCTTAGACAGGACTAGCACAGATACGCAGTATTTT.

This clonotype was counted a few times. The chain is built from TRBV6-1 and TRBJ1-5, with D unresolved. CDR3 size: 11 residues. V was shortened by 5 bases and J by 9 bases, with 8 bases between the two germline ends. CDR1 and CDR2 (germline): MNHNS, SASEGT. The CDR3 is CASSFPRPQHF. In DNA form, the CDR3 reads TGTGCCAGCAGTTTCCCGAGGCCCCAGCATTTT.

The gene calls are TRBV28 and TRBJ1-5, with TRBD1 matching over 11 bases. CDR3 length: 16 residues. Per the germline V gene, CDR1 is MDHEN and CDR2 is SYDVKM. J gave up 1 base and V 6 bases, and 5 bases lay outside the gene matches. CDR3 sequence (DNA): TGTGCCAGCAGATCAGGACAGGGGGCAAGCAATCAGCCCCAGCATTTT. Its translation: CASRSGQGASNQPQHF.

Only a few counts were recorded for this clonotype. This sequence joins TRBV6-1 and TRBJ1-2, with unresolved D. Germline V gene lookup returns CDR1 MNHNS and CDR2 SASEGT. The CDR3 length is 14 residues. V was trimmed by 5 bases and J by 8 bases, leaving 18 bases between them. In DNA form, the CDR3 reads TGTGCCAGCAGTTCACAACAACGGGAACTCGGCTACACCTTC. This sequence encodes CASSSQQRELGYTF.

This clonotype has ten or more counts. V gene TRBV2 combines with J gene TRBJ1-1; 7 bases fit TRBD1. CDR3 length: 15 residues. Trimming at V came to 5 bases and at J to 3 bases, leaving 9 bases not matched to a gene. The germline V gene has CDR1 SNHLY and CDR2 FYNNEI. CDR3 DNA: TGTGCCAGCAGTTTTAGACAGGGTTGGGACACTGAAGCTTTCTTT. Translation gives CASSFRQGWDTEAFF.

For this clonotype: One base away lies a much larger clone, so this may be a sequencing read error. The final CDR3 position lacks the conserved phenylalanine or tryptophan, pointing to a likely read error. The gene calls are TRBV7-2 and TRBJ1-2, with TRBD1 identical over 7 bases. Germline CDR1 SGHTA, CDR2 FQGNSA. The CDR3 sequence is 16 residues long. With V trimmed by 5 bases and J by 3 bases, 12 bases remained unmatched. The CDR3 nucleotides are TGTGCCAGCAGCGTTTCTTCGGGACAGTGGGACTATGGCTACACCCTC. This sequence encodes CASSVSSGQWDYGYTL.